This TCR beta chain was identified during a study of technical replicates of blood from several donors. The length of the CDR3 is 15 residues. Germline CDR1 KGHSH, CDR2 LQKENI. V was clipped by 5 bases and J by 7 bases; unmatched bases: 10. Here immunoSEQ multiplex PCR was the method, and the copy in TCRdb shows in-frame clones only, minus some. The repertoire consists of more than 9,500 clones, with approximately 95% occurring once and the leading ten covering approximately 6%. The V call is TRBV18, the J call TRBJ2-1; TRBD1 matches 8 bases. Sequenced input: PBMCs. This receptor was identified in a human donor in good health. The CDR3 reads CASSLPGGFGNEQFF. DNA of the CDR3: TGTGCCAGCTCATTACCAGGGGGCTTTGGGAATGAGCAGTTCTTC.